Below, one TCR beta chain is given with its context. Its antigen is as yet unknown. Germline CDR1 and CDR2: DFQATT and SNEGSKA (reference sequence). The junction had 5 bases not matched to a gene; V was cut back by 1 base and J by 6 bases. The CDR3 spans 15 residues. TCRdb reanalysed the reads using MiXCR and keeps one entry per CDR3 protein. In the table there are fewer than 850,000 distinct CDR3 sequences, about 29% of which are singletons. The record originates from a study of T cell repertoires in cytomegalovirus infection. Looking at the study overall: CMV infection and matching HLA type were both indicated by public TCR beta signatures. General study results and limits: Across the ex vivo response, the dominant clonotypes were HLA-C-restricted CMV-specific TCR beta clonotypes.

The chain couples TRBV20-1 to TRBJ1-5; 11 nucleotides line up with TRBD1. The receptor comes from a human donor in good health (CMV status not recorded). Some clones in this sample may be carry-over from other donors' samples. Sequences were derived from cultured CD8+ T cells from PBMCs, sampled from culture after CMV antigen stimulation. The CDR3 nucleotides are TGCAGTGCTAGAGGGCCGGGACAGGGGGTTCAGCCCCAGCATTTT. Translated, it gives CSARGPGQGVQPQHF.